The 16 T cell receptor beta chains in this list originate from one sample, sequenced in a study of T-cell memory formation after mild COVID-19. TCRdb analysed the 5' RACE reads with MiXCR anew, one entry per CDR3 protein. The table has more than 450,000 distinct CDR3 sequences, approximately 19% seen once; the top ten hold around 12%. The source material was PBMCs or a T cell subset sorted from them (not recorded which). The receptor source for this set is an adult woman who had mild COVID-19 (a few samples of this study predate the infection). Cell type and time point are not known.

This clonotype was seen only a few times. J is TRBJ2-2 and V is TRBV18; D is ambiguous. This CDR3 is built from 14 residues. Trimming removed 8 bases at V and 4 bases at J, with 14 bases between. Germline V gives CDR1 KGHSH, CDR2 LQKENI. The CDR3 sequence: CASPSPPGTGELFF. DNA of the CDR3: TGTGCCAGCCCGTCCCCACCGGGCACCGGGGAGCTGTTTTTT.

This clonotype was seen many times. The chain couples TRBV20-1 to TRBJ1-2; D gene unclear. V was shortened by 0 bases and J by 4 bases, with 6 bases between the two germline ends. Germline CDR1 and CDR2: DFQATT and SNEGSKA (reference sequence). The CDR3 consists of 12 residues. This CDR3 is CSAREGPYGYTF. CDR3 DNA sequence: TGCAGTGCTAGAGAGGGCCCCTATGGCTACACCTTC.

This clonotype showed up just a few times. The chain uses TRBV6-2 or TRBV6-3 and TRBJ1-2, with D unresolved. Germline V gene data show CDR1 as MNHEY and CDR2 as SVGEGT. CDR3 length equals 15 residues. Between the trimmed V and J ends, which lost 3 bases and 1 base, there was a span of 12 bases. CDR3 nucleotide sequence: TGTGCCAGCAGTTATAGAAAGGGAGATAACTATGGCTACACCTTC. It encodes CASSYRKGDNYGYTF.

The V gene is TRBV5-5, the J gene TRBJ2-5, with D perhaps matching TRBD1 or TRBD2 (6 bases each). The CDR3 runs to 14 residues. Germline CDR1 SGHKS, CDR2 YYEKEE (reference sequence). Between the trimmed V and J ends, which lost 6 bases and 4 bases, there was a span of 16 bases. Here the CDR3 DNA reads TGTGCCAGCACCATGAGGGGGGTAGGAGAGACCCAGTACTTC. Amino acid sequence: CASTMRGVGETQYF.

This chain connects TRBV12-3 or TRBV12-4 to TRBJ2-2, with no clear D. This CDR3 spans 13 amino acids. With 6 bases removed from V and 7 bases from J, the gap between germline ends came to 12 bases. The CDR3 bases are TGTGCCAGCAGCCCCGAAAACGACGGGGAGCTGTTTTTT. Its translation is CASSPENDGELFF.

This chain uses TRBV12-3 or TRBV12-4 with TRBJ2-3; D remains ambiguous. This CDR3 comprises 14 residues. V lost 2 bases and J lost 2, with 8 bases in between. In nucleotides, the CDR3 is TGTGCCAGCAGTTTATTCCAGAACACAGATACGCAGTATTTT. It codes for CASSLFQNTDTQYF.

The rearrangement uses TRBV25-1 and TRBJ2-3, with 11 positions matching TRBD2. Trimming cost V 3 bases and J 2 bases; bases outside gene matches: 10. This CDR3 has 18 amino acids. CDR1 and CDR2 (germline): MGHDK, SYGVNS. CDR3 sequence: CASSDQRGLADHTDTQYF. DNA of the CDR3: TGTGCCAGCAGTGACCAGAGGGGACTAGCGGACCACACAGATACGCAGTATTTT.

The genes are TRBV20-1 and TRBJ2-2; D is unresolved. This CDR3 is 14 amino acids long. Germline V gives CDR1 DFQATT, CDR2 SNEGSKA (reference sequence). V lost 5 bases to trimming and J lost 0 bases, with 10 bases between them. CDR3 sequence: CSAHRMTNTGELFF. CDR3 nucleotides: TGCAGTGCTCACCGCATGACGAACACCGGGGAGCTGTTTTTT.

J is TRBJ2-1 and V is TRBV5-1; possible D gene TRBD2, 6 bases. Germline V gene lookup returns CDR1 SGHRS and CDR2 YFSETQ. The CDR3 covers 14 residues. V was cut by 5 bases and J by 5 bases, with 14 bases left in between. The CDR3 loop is CASSVVGLDNEQFF. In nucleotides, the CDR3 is TGCGCCAGCAGTGTCGTGGGACTCGACAATGAGCAGTTCTTC. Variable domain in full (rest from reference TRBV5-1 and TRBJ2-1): KAGVTQTPRYLIKTRGQQVTLSCSPISGHRSVSWYQQTPGQGLQFLFEYFSETQRNKGNFPGRFSGRQFSNSRSEMNVSTLELGDSALYLCASSVVGLDNEQFFGPGTRLTVL.

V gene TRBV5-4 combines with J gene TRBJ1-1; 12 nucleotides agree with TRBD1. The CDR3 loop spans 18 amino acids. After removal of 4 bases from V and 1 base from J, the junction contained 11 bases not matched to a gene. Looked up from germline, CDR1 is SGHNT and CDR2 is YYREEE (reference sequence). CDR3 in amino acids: CASSTEAGQGAENTEAFF. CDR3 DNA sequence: TGTGCCAGCAGCACGGAGGCGGGACAGGGGGCGGAGAACACTGAAGCTTTCTTT. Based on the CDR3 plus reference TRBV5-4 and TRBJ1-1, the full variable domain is ETGVTQSPTHLIKTRGQQVTLRCSSQSGHNTVSWYQQALGQGPQFIFQYYREEENGRGNFPPRFSGLQFPNYSSELNVNALELDDSALYLCASSTEAGQGAENTEAFFGQGTRLTVV.

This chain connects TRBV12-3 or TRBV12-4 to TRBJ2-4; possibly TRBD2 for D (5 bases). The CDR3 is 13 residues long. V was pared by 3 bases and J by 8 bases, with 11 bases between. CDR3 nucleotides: TGTGCCAGCAGTTTGAGGGCGTTAGACATTCAGTACTTC. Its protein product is CASSLRALDIQYF.

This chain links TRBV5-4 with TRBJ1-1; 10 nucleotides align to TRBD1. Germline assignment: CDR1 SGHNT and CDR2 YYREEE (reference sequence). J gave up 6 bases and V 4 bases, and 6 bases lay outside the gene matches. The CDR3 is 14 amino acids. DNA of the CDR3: TGTGCCAGCAGCAACCGACAGGGGGCTTCTGAAGCTTTCTTT. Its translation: CASSNRQGASEAFF.

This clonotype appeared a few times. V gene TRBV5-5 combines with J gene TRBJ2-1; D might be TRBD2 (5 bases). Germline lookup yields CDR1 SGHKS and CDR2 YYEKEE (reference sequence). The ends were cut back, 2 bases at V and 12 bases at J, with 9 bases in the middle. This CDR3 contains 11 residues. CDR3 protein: CASSFPGWQFF. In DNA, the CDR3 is TGTGCCAGCAGCTTCCCGGGATGGCAGTTCTTC.

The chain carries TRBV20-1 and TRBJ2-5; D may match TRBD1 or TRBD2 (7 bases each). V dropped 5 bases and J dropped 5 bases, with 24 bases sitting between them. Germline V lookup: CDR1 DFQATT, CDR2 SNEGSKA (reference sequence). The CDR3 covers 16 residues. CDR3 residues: CSALLLNPGGQETQYF. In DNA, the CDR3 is TGCAGTGCTCTCCTTCTTAACCCGGGGGGACAGGAGACCCAGTACTTC.

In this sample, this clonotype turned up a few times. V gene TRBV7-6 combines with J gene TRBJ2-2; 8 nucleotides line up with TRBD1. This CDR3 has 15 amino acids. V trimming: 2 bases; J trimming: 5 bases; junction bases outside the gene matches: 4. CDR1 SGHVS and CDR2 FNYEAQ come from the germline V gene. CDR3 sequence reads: CASSLPTGGTGELFF. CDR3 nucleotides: TGTGCCAGCAGCTTACCAACAGGGGGAACCGGGGAGCTGTTTTTT.

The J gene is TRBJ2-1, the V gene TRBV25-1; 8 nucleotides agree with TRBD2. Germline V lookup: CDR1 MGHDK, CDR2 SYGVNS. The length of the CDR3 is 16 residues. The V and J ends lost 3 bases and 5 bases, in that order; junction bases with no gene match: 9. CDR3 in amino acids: CASSDTGTRINNEQFF. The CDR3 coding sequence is TGTGCCAGCAGTGACACCGGGACTAGGATCAACAATGAGCAGTTCTTC.